This T cell receptor (beta chain) is drawn from a study of blood T cell repertoires in COVID-19. For the study at large: Acute-phase and convalescent COVID-19 samples originated in the United States, Italy and Spain. T cells, B-cell-depleted T cells, or PBMCs supplied cDNA or gDNA.

Per the authors' pipeline: Cell counts per sample came from amplifying reference gene primers. Here immunoSEQ multiplex PCR was the method, and the copy in TCRdb shows in-frame clones only, minus some. D and trimming come from the DNA, and the V and J calls and clone size come from that table. The sample has around 91,000 clones, under 85% seen once. This TCR was sampled from a human donor in a cohort sampled during active COVID-19. The sequenced sample consisted of peripheral blood.

The CDR3 sequence is CASSGSSGETQYF. CDR3 nucleotides: TGTGCCAGTAGTGGATCTAGCGGAGAGACCCAGTACTTC. The chain employs TRBV19 and TRBJ2-5, with 7 nucleotides matching TRBD2. The CDR3 is made up of 13 amino acids. Germline CDR1 reads LNHDA; CDR2 reads SQIVND (reference sequence). V was clipped by 5 bases and J by 4 bases; unmatched bases: 4. The variable domain in full, completed from reference TRBV19 and TRBJ2-5, reads DGGITQSPKYLFRKEGQNVTLSCEQNLNHDAMYWYRQDPGQGLRLIYYSQIVNDFQKGDIAEGYSVSREKKESFPLTVTSAQKNPTAFYLCASSGSSGETQYFGPGTRLLVL.